The source of this T cell receptor beta chain is a study of blood T cell repertoires in COVID-19. Study-level background: From T cells, B-cell-depleted T cells, or PBMCs came the material, which was cDNA or gDNA.

Here immunoSEQ multiplex PCR was the method, and the copy in TCRdb shows in-frame clones only, minus some. Of some 59,000 clones listed, roughly 90% are singletons. The clonotype originates from a man aged 45-65 years with acute or convalescent COVID-19. The sample was peripheral blood.

Here the CDR3 reads CASSFDSSEQYF. CDR3 nucleotide sequence: TGTGCCAGCAGCTTCGACTCTTCCGAGCAGTACTTC. This rearrangement joins TRBV5-6 to TRBJ2-7, with no clear D. The germline V gene has CDR1 SGHDT and CDR2 YYEEEE. There are 12 residues in the CDR3. V was pared by 2 bases and J by 6 bases, with 9 bases between.